The entry below gives a single T cell receptor (beta chain) sequence along with its context. The same CDR3 arises from other DNA sequences in this sample as well. The data were produced by immunoSEQ multiplex PCR, yet TCRdb's version contains in-frame clones alone and is incomplete. The sample holds about 130,000 clones, nearly 90% seen once. There are 14 residues in the CDR3. Deletions cut 3 bases from V and 0 bases from J, with 8 bases between. CDR1 KGHSH and CDR2 LQKENI come from the germline V gene. These data come from a study of radiation and T cells in renal cell carcinoma. Time point denoted: baseline pretreatment blood. The treatment is: 15 Gy SBRT to primary tumor, nephrectomy 4 weeks later.

This sequence originates from a woman aged 45 to 65 with renal cell carcinoma. The chain couples TRBV18 to TRBJ1-1, with D tentatively TRBD1 (5 bases). Sequences were derived from blood, sampled from a patient whose treatment included radiotherapy and nephrectomy. The CDR3 sequence is CASSPDRLNTEAFF. The CDR3 bases are TGTGCCAGCTCACCCGACAGACTGAACACTGAAGCTTTCTTT.